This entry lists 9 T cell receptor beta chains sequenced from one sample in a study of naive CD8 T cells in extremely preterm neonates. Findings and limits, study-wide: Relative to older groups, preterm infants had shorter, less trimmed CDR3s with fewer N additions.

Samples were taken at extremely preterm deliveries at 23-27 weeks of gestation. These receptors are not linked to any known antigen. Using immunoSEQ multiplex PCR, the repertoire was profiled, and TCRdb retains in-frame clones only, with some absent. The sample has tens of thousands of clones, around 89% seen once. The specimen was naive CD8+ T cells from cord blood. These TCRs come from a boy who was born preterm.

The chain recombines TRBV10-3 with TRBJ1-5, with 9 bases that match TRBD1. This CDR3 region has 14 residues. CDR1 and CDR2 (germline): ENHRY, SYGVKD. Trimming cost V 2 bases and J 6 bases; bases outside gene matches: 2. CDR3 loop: CAISETGGRQPQHF. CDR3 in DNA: TGTGCCATCAGTGAGACAGGGGGCCGTCAGCCCCAGCATTTT.

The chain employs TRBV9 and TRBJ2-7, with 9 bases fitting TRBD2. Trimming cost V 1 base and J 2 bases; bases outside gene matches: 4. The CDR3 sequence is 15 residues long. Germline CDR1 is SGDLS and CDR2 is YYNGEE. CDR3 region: CASSVSGGGAYEQYF. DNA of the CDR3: TGTGCCAGCAGCGTATCAGGCGGGGGGGCCTACGAGCAGTACTTC. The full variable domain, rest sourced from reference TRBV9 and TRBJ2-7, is DSGVTQTPKHLITATGQRVTLRCSPRSGDLSVYWYQQSLDQGLQFLIQYYNGEERAKGNILERFSAQQFPDLHSELNLSSLELGDSALYFCASSVSGGGAYEQYFGPGTRLTVT.

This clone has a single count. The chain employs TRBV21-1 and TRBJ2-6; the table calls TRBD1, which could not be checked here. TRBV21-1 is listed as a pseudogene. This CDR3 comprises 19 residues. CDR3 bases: TGTGCCAGAGTTACCGGGACAGGGAGTGTCTTTTCTGGGGCCAACGTCCTGACTTTC. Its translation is CARVTGTGSVFSGANVLTF.

The CDR3 DNA reads as TGCGCCAGCAGCCAAGACAGGGGGTTTGGAAACACCATATATTTT. The encoded protein is CASSQDRGFGNTIYF. The chain joins TRBV4-1 to TRBJ1-3; 7 nucleotides line up with TRBD1. The V segment lost 0 bases and the J segment 3 bases; nucleotides outside the gene matches: 2. The CDR3 runs 15 residues. Germline lookup yields CDR1 MGHRA and CDR2 YSYEKL.

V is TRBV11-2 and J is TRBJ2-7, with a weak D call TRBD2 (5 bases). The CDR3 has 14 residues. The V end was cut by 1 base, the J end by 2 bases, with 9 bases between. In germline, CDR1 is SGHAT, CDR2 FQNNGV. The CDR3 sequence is CASSLGTLTYEQYF. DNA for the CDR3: TGTGCCAGCAGCTTAGGGACTCTAACCTACGAGCAGTACTTC.

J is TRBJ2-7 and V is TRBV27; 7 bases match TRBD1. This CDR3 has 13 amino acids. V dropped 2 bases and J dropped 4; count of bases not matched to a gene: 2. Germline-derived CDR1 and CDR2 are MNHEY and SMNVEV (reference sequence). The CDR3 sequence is CASSLNRGYEQYF. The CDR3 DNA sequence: TGTGCCAGCAGTTTAAACAGGGGATACGAGCAGTACTTC.

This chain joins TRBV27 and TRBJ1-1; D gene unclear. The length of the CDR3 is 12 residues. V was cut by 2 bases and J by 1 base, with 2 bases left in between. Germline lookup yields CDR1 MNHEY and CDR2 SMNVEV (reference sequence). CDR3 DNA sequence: TGTGCCAGCAGTTTAAGGAACACTGAAGCTTTCTTT. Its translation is CASSLRNTEAFF.

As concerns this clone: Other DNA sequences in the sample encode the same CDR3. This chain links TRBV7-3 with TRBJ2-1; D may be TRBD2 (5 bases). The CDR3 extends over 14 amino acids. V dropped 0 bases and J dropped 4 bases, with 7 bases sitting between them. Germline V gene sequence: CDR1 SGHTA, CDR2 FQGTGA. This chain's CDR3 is CASSLTGSYNEQFF. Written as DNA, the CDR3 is TGTGCCAGCAGCTTAACGGGGAGTTACAATGAGCAGTTCTTC.

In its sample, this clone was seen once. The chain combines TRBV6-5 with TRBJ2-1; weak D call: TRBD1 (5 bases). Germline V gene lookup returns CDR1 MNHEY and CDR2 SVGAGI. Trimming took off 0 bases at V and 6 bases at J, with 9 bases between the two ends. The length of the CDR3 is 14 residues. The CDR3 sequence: CASSYSLQGNEQFF. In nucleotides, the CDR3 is TGTGCCAGCAGTTACTCTCTTCAGGGCAATGAGCAGTTCTTC.